The 29 T cell receptor beta chains given below trace back to one sample, sequenced in a study of shared clonotypes between healthy human individuals. CD45RO-negative CD8 cells positively selected for CCR7 made up the naive population, which excluded terminally differentiated effector memory CD45RA+ cells. TCRdb keeps only in-frame clones here, not all; method: immunoSEQ multiplex PCR. The sample shows about 2 million clones, about 95% of them seen only once. Sequenced: naive CD8+ T cells sorted from blood. The receptors here all came from a man between 18 and 29 years old in good health.

The CDR3 loop reads CASSLRTGMNTEAFF. CDR3 nucleotide sequence: TGTGCCAGCAGCCTCAGGACAGGGATGAACACTGAAGCTTTCTTT. The rearrangement links TRBV13 to TRBJ1-1; 8 bases are a match to TRBD1. The CDR3 runs 15 residues. With 5 bases clipped from V and 0 bases from J, the junction kept 5 bases outside the gene matches. Germline V gives CDR1 PRHDT, CDR2 FYEKMQ (reference sequence).

The V gene is TRBV7-2, the J gene TRBJ2-1, with a weak D call TRBD2 (6 bases). The germline V gene encodes CDR1 SGHTA and CDR2 FQGNSA. V lost 4 bases to trimming and J lost 0 bases, with 10 bases between them. This CDR3 spans 15 amino acids. The CDR3 bases are TGTGCCAGCAGCTCCACAGCGGGCTCCTACAATGAGCAGTTCTTC. It encodes CASSSTAGSYNEQFF.

V gene TRBV7-9 combines with J gene TRBJ2-5; D might be TRBD1 or TRBD2, each matching 6 bases. This CDR3 is built from 15 residues. Germline loops: CDR1 SEHNR, CDR2 FQNEAQ (reference sequence). V lost 4 bases, J lost 4 bases, and 16 bases lay in between. The CDR3 loop reads CASSWAVGGPETQYF. The CDR3 DNA sequence: TGTGCCAGCAGCTGGGCCGTAGGGGGGCCAGAGACCCAGTACTTC.

The chain is built from TRBV5-1 and TRBJ2-3; 11 bases agree with TRBD2. This CDR3 contains 15 residues. Germline CDR1 SGHRS, CDR2 YFSETQ. V gave up 4 bases and J gave up 4 bases; unmatched junction bases: 5. CDR3 DNA: TGCGCCAGCAGCCCACTAGCGGGAGTGGCAGATACGCAGTATTTT. This translates into CASSPLAGVADTQYF. Variable domain in full (rest from reference TRBV5-1 and TRBJ2-3): KAGVTQTPRYLIKTRGQQVTLSCSPISGHRSVSWYQQTPGQGLQFLFEYFSETQRNKGNFPGRFSGRQFSNSRSEMNVSTLELGDSALYLCASSPLAGVADTQYFGPGTRLTVL.

This clone appeared once. The rearrangement uses TRBV6-6 and TRBJ2-3; 12 nucleotides align to TRBD2. The CDR3 contains 15 residues. Germline V gene sequence: CDR1 MNHNY, CDR2 SVGAGI (reference sequence). V lost 5 bases and J lost 2; bases outside the gene matches: 2. CDR3: CASSLAGGITDTQYF. CDR3 sequence (DNA): TGTGCCAGCAGTCTAGCGGGGGGGATCACAGATACGCAGTATTTT.

The V and J genes are TRBV7-9 and TRBJ1-1; 8 bases map to TRBD1. The CDR3 runs to 15 residues. The V and J ends lost 6 bases and 3 bases, in that order; junction bases with no gene match: 9. Germline V gene lookup returns CDR1 SEHNR and CDR2 FQNEAQ (reference sequence). CDR3 sequence: CASRWSRGRDTEAFF. CDR3 in DNA: TGTGCCAGCAGGTGGTCCAGGGGGCGCGACACTGAAGCTTTCTTT.

The rearrangement joins TRBV4-1 to TRBJ2-2; TRBD1 matches at 7 bases. This CDR3 contains 14 residues. Germline trimming cut 3 bases from V and 7 bases from J; bases unmatched to any gene: 5. From germline, CDR1 is MGHRA and CDR2 YSYEKL. The DNA for the CDR3 is TGCGCCAGCAGCCATCCTTCAGGGGGCGGGGAGCTGTTTTTT. Encoded protein: CASSHPSGGGELFF.

The rearrangement links TRBV6-1 to TRBJ2-5, with D unresolved. CDR1 MNHNS and CDR2 SASEGT come from the germline V gene. This CDR3 contains 15 residues. V was clipped by 5 bases and J by 4 bases, with 17 bases between them. CDR3 sequence reads: CASSLDNFFRETQYF. The CDR3 nucleotides are TGTGCCAGCAGTTTAGATAACTTCTTCAGAGAGACCCAGTACTTC.

J is TRBJ1-6 and V is TRBV6-1; TRBD1 might be the D (6 bases). Trimming took off 6 bases at V and 8 bases at J, with 17 bases between the two ends. The germline V gene encodes CDR1 MNHNS and CDR2 SASEGT. The CDR3 covers 15 residues. CDR3 region: CASRAGALYDSPLHF. For the CDR3, the DNA is TGTGCCAGCAGGGCGGGGGCCTTGTACGATTCACCCCTCCACTTT.

The chain has TRBV25-1 and TRBJ1-1; D not resolved. Trimming took 1 base from V and 8 from J, leaving 17 bases between them. The CDR3 runs to 15 residues. CDR1 is MGHDK, CDR2 SYGVNS, per germline. The DNA for the CDR3 is TGTGCCAGCAGTGAATTTCGATTCGGAAGCACCGAAGCTTTCTTT. It translates to CASSEFRFGSTEAFF.

V gene TRBV7-9 combines with J gene TRBJ2-7, with 7 bases lining up with TRBD1. Germline trimming cut 1 base from V and 3 bases from J; bases unmatched to any gene: 6. The CDR3 contains 15 residues. Germline-derived CDR1 and CDR2 are SEHNR and FQNEAQ (reference sequence). The CDR3 DNA reads TGTGCCAGCAGCTTAGACCCGGACAGGTACTACGAGCAGTACTTC. Its translation is CASSLDPDRYYEQYF.

V and J are TRBV7-6 and TRBJ2-3, with TRBD1 as a possible D gene (5 bases). Germline assignment: CDR1 SGHVS and CDR2 FNYEAQ. Trimming removed 2 bases from V and 2 bases from J, with 11 bases in between. CDR3 size: 15 residues. CDR3 loop: CASSLRQGITDTQYF. DNA of the CDR3: TGTGCCAGCAGCTTACGCCAGGGCATCACAGATACGCAGTATTTT.

As DNA, the CDR3 is TGTGCCAGCAGCTGGGGATGGACAGAGATGAACACTGAAGCTTTCTTT. Residues: CASSWGWTEMNTEAFF. The rearrangement joins TRBV11-2 to TRBJ1-1, with D possibly being TRBD1 (6 bases). The CDR3 spans 16 residues. Germline CDR1 and CDR2: SGHAT and FQNNGV. Between the trimmed V and J ends, which lost 4 bases and 0 bases, there was a span of 15 bases. The variable domain in full, completed from reference TRBV11-2 and TRBJ1-1, reads EAGVAQSPRYKIIEKRQSVAFWCNPISGHATLYWYQQILGQGPKLLIQFQNNGVVDDSQLPKDRFSAERLKGVDSTLKIQPAKLEDSAVYLCASSWGWTEMNTEAFFGQGTRLTVV.

This clone appeared a single time. CDR3 loop: CAISEPDDVGEDNEQFF. CDR3 sequence (DNA): TGTGCCATCAGTGAGCCCGACGACGTGGGAGAAGACAATGAGCAGTTCTTC. The chain has TRBV10-3 and TRBJ2-1; possible D gene TRBD2, 5 bases. V lost 2 bases and J lost 5, with 19 bases in between. CDR1 ENHRY and CDR2 SYGVKD come from the germline V gene. The CDR3 sequence is 17 residues long.

This rearrangement joins TRBV25-1 to TRBJ2-3; 9 bases fit TRBD1. V gave up 10 bases and J gave up 0 bases; unmatched junction bases: 8. Germline CDR1 MGHDK, CDR2 SYGVNS. This CDR3 region has 15 residues. The CDR3 loop reads CATLQGASSTDTQYF. DNA for the CDR3: TGTGCCACCCTACAGGGGGCCTCTAGCACAGATACGCAGTATTTT.

The chain carries TRBV27 and TRBJ1-1; D is perhaps TRBD1 (5 bases). The CDR3 runs to 11 residues. V lost 8 bases and J 6 bases, leaving 10 bases between the germline ends. The germline gives CDR1 MNHEY, CDR2 SMNVEV (reference sequence). CDR3 sequence: CASAGIAEAFF. In nucleotides, the CDR3 is TGTGCCAGCGCAGGGATCGCTGAAGCTTTCTTT.

This rearrangement joins TRBV7-2 to TRBJ2-1, with 8 bases lining up with TRBD2. The V gene's germline CDR1 is SGHTA and CDR2 FQGNSA. The ends lost 4 bases at V and 2 bases at J; junction bases unmatched: 1. There are 14 residues in the CDR3. The CDR3 DNA is TGTGCCAGCAGCTCAGCGGGGGCCTACAATGAGCAGTTCTTC. It is translated as CASSSAGAYNEQFF.

The V gene is TRBV6-6, the J gene TRBJ2-7; D is perhaps TRBD1 (5 bases). This CDR3 spans 14 amino acids. Germline CDR1 reads MNHNY; CDR2 reads SVGAGI (reference sequence). Between the trimmed V and J ends, which lost 5 bases and 1 base, there was a span of 12 bases. CDR3 loop: CASSLTTESYEQYF. The CDR3 DNA follows: TGTGCCAGCAGTCTAACGACAGAATCCTACGAGCAGTACTTC.

The chain carries TRBV7-2 and TRBJ2-1; D ambiguous. V was pared by 2 bases and J by 8 bases, with 10 bases between. CDR3 length: 13 residues. Germline-derived CDR1 and CDR2 are SGHTA and FQGNSA. The CDR3 sequence is CASSLLSSHEQFF. CDR3 DNA: TGTGCCAGCAGCTTATTAAGCAGCCATGAGCAGTTCTTC.

This chain joins TRBV7-6 and TRBJ2-1; 8 bases are a match to TRBD1. This CDR3 has 13 residues. CDR1 and CDR2 (germline): SGHVS, FNYEAQ. The ends lost 3 bases at V and 9 bases at J; junction bases unmatched: 4. The CDR3 region has the DNA TGTGCCAGCAGCTTCACAGGGGGTATTGAGCAGTTCTTC. Translated, it gives CASSFTGGIEQFF.

The V and J genes are TRBV6-1 and TRBJ2-1; 7 positions match TRBD2. The J segment lost 16 bases and the V segment lost 1 base, leaving 4 bases of the junction unmatched. This CDR3 is built from 11 residues. Germline V gives CDR1 MNHNS, CDR2 SASEGT. The DNA for the CDR3 is TGTGCCAGCAGTGAAGTGACTAGCCTTTTCTTC. It is translated as CASSEVTSLFF.

About this clone: Other DNA sequences in this specimen translate into the identical CDR3. The chain has TRBV27 and TRBJ1-3, with D hard to call. Germline CDR1 MNHEY, CDR2 SMNVEV (reference sequence). Trimming removed 0 bases from V and 4 bases from J, with 4 bases in between. The CDR3 loop spans 13 amino acids. The CDR3 bases are TGTGCCAGCAGTTTATCCCAAGGAAACACCATATATTTT. This gives the protein CASSLSQGNTIYF.

The chain joins TRBV29-1 to TRBJ2-3, with 11 bases identical to TRBD1. The CDR3 has 16 residues. V lost 1 base and J lost 4; bases outside the gene matches: 7. Germline CDR1 is SQVTM and CDR2 is ANQGSEA. The CDR3 is CSVEGGQGVGADTQYF. The DNA of the CDR3 is TGCAGCGTTGAAGGGGGACAGGGGGTAGGCGCAGATACGCAGTATTTT.

The chain uses TRBV5-1 and TRBJ2-2, with D perhaps matching TRBD1 (5 bases). The CDR3 spans 16 residues. Germline V CDR1 and CDR2: SGHRS, YFSETQ. V lost 2 bases, J lost 2 bases, and 13 bases lay in between. The CDR3 region has the DNA TGCGCCAGCAGCTTAGGGGTCCAGGGAAACACCGGGGAGCTGTTTTTT. Protein sequence: CASSLGVQGNTGELFF.

This clone showed up just once. This sample also contains other DNA sequences that code for the same CDR3. V and J are TRBV27 and TRBJ2-7; the D is unclear. Germline loops: CDR1 MNHEY, CDR2 SMNVEV (reference sequence). With 2 bases removed from V and 5 bases from J, the gap between germline ends came to 10 bases. The CDR3 consists of 13 residues. CDR3 sequence: CASSLTGYNEQYF. The CDR3 bases are TGTGCCAGCAGTTTAACGGGTTATAACGAGCAGTACTTC.

The V call is TRBV7-8, the J call TRBJ2-5, with a tentative D call TRBD2 (6 bases). This CDR3 region has 16 residues. Trimming removed 5 bases at V and 1 base at J, with 17 bases between. Germline V gives CDR1 SGHVS, CDR2 FQNEAQ. This CDR3 is CASSPRDWKLQETQYF. The CDR3 bases are TGTGCCAGCAGCCCGAGGGACTGGAAACTCCAAGAGACCCAGTACTTC.

The DNA of the CDR3 is TGTGCCAGCAGTTACTGTCGCGGGAACACAGATACGCAGTATTTT. It translates to CASSYCRGNTDTQYF. The V and J genes are TRBV6-5 and TRBJ2-3; D is perhaps TRBD2 (6 bases). Looked up from germline, CDR1 is MNHEY and CDR2 is SVGAGI. This CDR3 is built from 15 residues. Trimming took 1 base from V and 2 from J, leaving 10 bases between them.

The chain uses TRBV5-1 and TRBJ1-1; D is possibly TRBD1 (5 bases). The CDR3 is 14 residues long. The germline gives CDR1 SGHRS, CDR2 YFSETQ. Trimming pared 3 bases from V and 11 bases from J, leaving 20 bases between. DNA of the CDR3: TGCGCCAGCAGCTGGGGAGGGGAGGGTTTGGATGCTTTCTTT. This codes for CASSWGGEGLDAFF.

A note on this clone: A read error may be the cause here, since a much bigger clone is one base away. The chain links TRBV7-9 to TRBJ2-7, with 10 bases that match TRBD1. Germline-derived CDR1 and CDR2 are SEHNR and FQNEAQ (reference sequence). V was clipped by 4 bases and J by 5 bases; unmatched bases: 2. The CDR3 loop spans 13 amino acids. The CDR3 DNA reads as TGTGCCAGCAGCTGGGACAGGGGCCACGAGCAGTACTTC. Amino acid sequence: CASSWDRGHEQYF.